The clone carrying this T cell receptor beta chain was seen just once. This CDR3 has 11 amino acids. V lost 7 bases to trimming and J lost 10 bases, with 11 bases between them. Libraries were prepared by immunoSEQ multiplex PCR; TCRdb keeps only in-frame clonotypes and omits some of them. The sample holds approximately 100,000 clones; more than 90% are singletons and the top ten take under 3%. The data derive from a study of siplizumab effects on memory and regulatory T cells. The genes are TRBV23-1 and TRBJ2-1; D is undetermined. TRBV23-1 is treated as an ORF (open reading frame) with a function not yet certain. Sequenced material: CD4+ T cells sorted from blood. The clonotype comes from a human donor in good health. Some clones in this sample may be carry-over from other donors' samples. The CDR3 sequence: CASIKQTEQFF. The DNA of the CDR3 is TGCGCCAGCATCAAACAAACCGAGCAGTTCTTC.